These T cell receptor beta chains were read from a single sample in a study of cytomegalovirus exposure and HLA in healthy donors. Repertoires were generated with immunoSEQ multiplex PCR, while TCRdb's copy carries only in-frame clones and drops some. Of roughly 50,000 clones in the sample, around 93% are singletons; the top ten hold under 2%. Sequenced: PBMCs. All receptors derive from a woman aged 18-29 years in good health and CMV-seropositive. CDR3s include the opening cysteine and the closing phenylalanine or tryptophan. Fields, in order: clone size, J gene, V gene, CDR3 protein. Only some rows state a clone size, as once, few, many or a class for expanded clones.

few	TRBJ1-1	TRBV4-1	CASSLPDTNTEAFF
-	TRBJ2-3	TRBV4-3	CASSQDVGGLSTDTQYF
-	TRBJ2-3	TRBV13	CASSSRTRGGAQYF
-	TRBJ2-1	TRBV5-1	CASSVTSGGYNEQFF
once	TRBJ2-5	TRBV11-2	CASSRDLGQGETQYF
-	TRBJ2-5	TRBV27	CASSDWSGAQETQYF
-	TRBJ2-3	TRBV5-6	CASSPLTSDADTQYF
-	TRBJ2-5	TRBV2	CASSFLSQETQYF
once	TRBJ2-1	TRBV7-3	CASSLSSGVNYNEQFF
-	TRBJ1-5	TRBV28	CASSYTRTRDRHNQPQHF
-	TRBJ1-5	TRBV11-2	CASSPTGAKQPQHF
-	TRBJ1-2	TRBV6-5	CASSKQGGAYGYTF
once	TRBJ2-1	TRBV7-2	CASSLGPSGVYNEQFF
-	TRBJ1-2	TRBV7-9	CASSLGQGGYGYTF
-	TRBJ1-2	TRBV7-8	CASSNARDSYGYTF
few	TRBJ1-2	TRBV7-9	CASSQGQKGYTF
once	TRBJ2-1	TRBV10-1	CASSEQGQEQFF
once	TRBJ2-7	TRBV6-1	CASRGAANSYEQYF
-	TRBJ2-2	TRBV4-1	CASSQGPLGGRVAGELFF
-	TRBJ1-5	TRBV19	CATDRGSNQPQHF
-	TRBJ2-7	TRBV2	CASTERGYEQYF
-	TRBJ2-3	TRBV5-1	CASSFGGGSTDTQYF
-	TRBJ2-7	TRBV5-6	CASSFGQGWYEQYF
-	TRBJ2-7	TRBV28	CASSKADRDLEQYF
-	TRBJ1-1	TRBV7-9	CASNRDRLTAFF
-	TRBJ2-1	TRBV28	CASSFPGTGLSSYNEQFF
-	TRBJ1-4	TRBV4-1	CASSQEYLTNEKLFF
-	TRBJ1-4	TRBV28	CASSFAARGDLNEKLFF